One sample yielded the 30 T cell receptor beta chains listed below, sequenced in a study of CD8 T cells in Susac syndrome. When the RNA was reverse transcribed, random hexamers were used with an input of roughly 0.45 to 1 ug. TCRdb processed the immunoSEQ multiplex PCR reads anew with MiXCR; each CDR3 protein has one entry. The table has some 150,000 distinct CDR3 sequences, approximately 94% seen once. Sequencing was performed on CD4+ T cells from PBMCs. All receptors come from a human donor with Susac syndrome.

J is TRBJ2-1 and V is TRBV15, with TRBD1 as a possible D gene (5 bases). There are 19 residues in the CDR3. Trimming removed 5 bases from V and 0 bases from J, with 23 bases in between. Germline V gene lookup returns CDR1 LNHNV and CDR2 YYDKDF (reference sequence). The CDR3 spells CATSYDSPYASSSYNEQFF. The CDR3 DNA reads as TGTGCCACCAGCTACGACAGTCCTTACGCTTCTAGCTCCTACAATGAGCAGTTCTTC. The full variable domain, rest sourced from reference TRBV15 and TRBJ2-1, is DAMVIQNPRYQVTQFGKPVTLSCSQTLNHNVMYWYQQKSSQAPKLLFHYYDKDFNNEADTPDNFQSRRPNTSFCFLDIRSPGLGDTAMYLCATSYDSPYASSSYNEQFFGPGTRLTVL.

V and J are TRBV14 and TRBJ2-7; 15 bases fit TRBD2. Looked up from germline, CDR1 is SGHDN and CDR2 is FVKESK. J lost 3 bases, V lost 2 bases, and 2 bases had no gene match. This CDR3 is 16 amino acids long. CDR3 protein: CASSQLGLAGGYEQYF. The CDR3 DNA is TGTGCCAGCAGCCAACTGGGACTAGCGGGGGGCTACGAGCAGTACTTC.

The chain employs TRBV10-1 and TRBJ2-7, with 16 bases that match TRBD2. V shed 5 bases and J 5 bases; nucleotides not matched to a gene: 6. CDR3 size: 16 residues. The germline V gene has CDR1 WNHNN and CDR2 SYGVQD (reference sequence). The CDR3 DNA reads TGCGCCAGCAGTCATGGGACTAGCGGGAGGGCCGACGAGCAGTACTTC. Protein product: CASSHGTSGRADEQYF.

The chain joins TRBV6-1 to TRBJ2-2; D is undetermined. Trimming took off 2 bases at V and 2 bases at J, with 9 bases between the two ends. Looked up from germline, CDR1 is MNHNS and CDR2 is SASEGT. The CDR3 has 15 residues. The CDR3 protein is CASSETTTNTGELFF. The CDR3 region has the DNA TGTGCCAGCAGTGAAACCACTACCAACACCGGGGAGCTGTTTTTT.

This clonotype has only a few counts. The chain is built from TRBV2 and TRBJ2-5; 7 nucleotides match TRBD1. The CDR3 is 14 amino acids. Germline trimming cut 4 bases from V and 1 base from J; bases unmatched to any gene: 3. CDR1 and CDR2 (germline): SNHLY, FYNNEI. The DNA of the CDR3 is TGTGCCAGCAGTGTACAGGGGCCCCAAGAGACCCAGTACTTC. Residues: CASSVQGPQETQYF.

The chain joins TRBV7-2 to TRBJ2-7, with D unclear. The germline V gene has CDR1 SGHTA and CDR2 FQGNSA. V lost 1 base to trimming and J lost 7 bases, with 5 bases between them. There are 11 residues in the CDR3. CDR3 amino acids: CASSLEEEQYF. The CDR3, as DNA: TGTGCCAGCAGCTTAGAGGAGGAGCAGTACTTC. The variable domain in full, completed from reference TRBV7-2 and TRBJ2-7, reads GAGVSQSPSNKVTEKGKDVELRCDPISGHTALYWYRQSLGQGLEFLIYFQGNSAPDKSGLPSDRFSAERTGGSVSTLTIQRTQQEDSAVYLCASSLEEEQYFGPGTRLTVT.

This clonotype was recorded only once. The chain links TRBV6-5 to TRBJ1-5; 8 bases map to TRBD1. Germline V gene lookup returns CDR1 MNHEY and CDR2 SVGAGI. V lost 10 bases, J lost 2 bases, and 4 bases stayed unmatched. CDR3 length: 13 amino acids. CDR3 sequence: CAKDRGRNQPQHF. Written as DNA, the CDR3 is TGTGCCAAAGACAGGGGCCGCAATCAGCCCCAGCATTTT.

V gene TRBV10-3 combines with J gene TRBJ2-3; D remains unclear. The germline V gene has CDR1 ENHRY and CDR2 SYGVKD. V dropped 2 bases and J dropped 0 bases, with 0 bases sitting between them. The CDR3 runs to 12 residues. Here the CDR3 reads CAISESTDTQYF. For the CDR3, the DNA is TGTGCCATCAGTGAGAGCACAGATACGCAGTATTTT.

The chain links TRBV20-1 to TRBJ2-7; perhaps TRBD1 as D (6 bases). Germline CDR1 reads DFQATT; CDR2 reads SNEGSKA (reference sequence). Trimming took off 4 bases at V and 3 bases at J, with 19 bases between the two ends. The CDR3 covers 15 residues. Written as DNA, the CDR3 is TGCAGTGCTATCTCCGCGTCAGGGGCTAACTACGAGCAGTACTTC. Protein product: CSAISASGANYEQYF.

The V and J genes are TRBV20-1 and TRBJ2-5, with D unclear. V was shortened by 6 bases and J by 4 bases, with 18 bases between the two germline ends. The CDR3 is made up of 14 amino acids. Germline V CDR1 and CDR2: DFQATT, SNEGSKA (reference sequence). CDR3 sequence (DNA): TGCAGTGCCGACCCCGGGCCCCCGCCAGAGACCCAGTACTTC. Amino acids: CSADPGPPPETQYF.

The chain uses TRBV3-1 and TRBJ2-3, with 10 bases matching TRBD2. The germline CDR1 and CDR2 sequences are LGHDT and YNNKEL (reference sequence). V dropped 1 base and J dropped 7; count of bases not matched to a gene: 14. The CDR3 has 18 amino acids. CDR3 nucleotides: TGTGCCAGCAGCCAAGGCACTAGCGGGGCTGCTACATCCTATACGCAGTATTTT. This encodes CASSQGTSGAATSYTQYF.

The chain combines TRBV3-1 with TRBJ2-5; a possible D gene is TRBD2 (6 bases). V was shortened by 4 bases and J by 3 bases, with 9 bases between the two germline ends. The CDR3 is 13 residues long. CDR1 and CDR2 from the germline V gene are LGHDT and YNNKEL (reference sequence). CDR3 nucleotides: TGTGCCAGCAGCCTACTAGCAGAAGAGACCCAGTACTTC. Its protein is CASSLLAEETQYF.

J is TRBJ1-2 and V is TRBV27; D not resolved. CDR3 length: 14 residues. Per germline, CDR1 MNHEY and CDR2 SMNVEV (reference sequence). Trimming pared 3 bases from V and 2 bases from J, leaving 10 bases between. For the CDR3, the DNA is TGTGCCAGCAGTTTTCAAGCGGAGAACTATGGCTACACCTTC. Protein sequence: CASSFQAENYGYTF.

The chain is built from TRBV5-1 and TRBJ2-1, with D maybe TRBD2 (5 bases). This CDR3 has 14 residues. The V and J ends lost 0 bases and 7 bases respectively, with 11 bases between them. Germline values: CDR1 SGHRS, CDR2 YFSETQ. CDR3 protein: CASSLELVVNEQFF. The CDR3 DNA reads TGCGCCAGCAGCTTGGAACTAGTGGTGAATGAGCAGTTCTTC.

This chain connects TRBV7-2 to TRBJ2-2; D could derive from TRBD1 or TRBD2 (6 bases each). The CDR3 contains 15 residues. Germline CDR1 reads SGHTA; CDR2 reads FQGNSA. Deletions cut 5 bases from V and 5 bases from J, with 15 bases between. The CDR3: CASSQGTLYTGELFF. The CDR3 region has the DNA TGTGCCAGCAGCCAGGGGACTTTATATACCGGGGAGCTGTTTTTT.

CDR3 coding DNA: TGCGCCAGCAGCCAAGTACTGAGTGAGCAGTTCTTC. Translated, it gives CASSQVLSEQFF. The chain has TRBV4-1 and TRBJ2-1; D gene unclear. The CDR3 spans 12 residues. The germline V gene encodes CDR1 MGHRA and CDR2 YSYEKL. V was clipped by 1 base and J by 9 bases, with 7 bases between them.

The chain uses TRBV6-1 and TRBJ2-7; D is uncertain. The CDR3 extends over 11 amino acids. V lost 3 bases and J lost 4, with 4 bases in between. Germline V gene sequence: CDR1 MNHNS, CDR2 SASEGT. In nucleotides, the CDR3 is TGTGCCAGCAGTGATTGGTACGAGCAGTACTTC. It yields the protein CASSDWYEQYF.

The chain combines TRBV5-6 with TRBJ2-1; 9 bases are shared with TRBD1. Germline V lookup: CDR1 SGHDT, CDR2 YYEEEE. The CDR3 is 15 amino acids. The V and J ends lost 2 bases and 7 bases, in that order; junction bases with no gene match: 7. The CDR3 sequence: CASSLLGTGKNEQFF. CDR3 nucleotides: TGTGCCAGCAGCTTATTAGGGACAGGGAAAAATGAGCAGTTCTTC.

This clonotype is a singleton in its sample. The V and J genes are TRBV20-1 and TRBJ2-1; 13 positions agree with TRBD2. The CDR3 totals 14 residues. Per germline, CDR1 DFQATT and CDR2 SNEGSKA (reference sequence). J lost 5 bases, V lost 6 bases, and 4 bases had no gene match. This CDR3 is CSATSGGANNEQFF. The CDR3 bases are TGCAGTGCCACTAGCGGGGGGGCCAACAATGAGCAGTTCTTC.

V usage is TRBV9 and J usage is TRBJ2-1, with 8 bases lining up with TRBD1. This CDR3 is 15 amino acids long. Germline V gene lookup returns CDR1 SGDLS and CDR2 YYNGEE. V lost 4 bases, J lost 7 bases, and 10 bases stayed unmatched. The CDR3 coding sequence is TGTGCCAGCAGCAAAGAACGGGACAGGTGGAATGAGCAGTTCTTC. Translating gives CASSKERDRWNEQFF. The complete variable domain, with remaining parts taken from reference TRBV9 and TRBJ2-1, reads DSGVTQTPKHLITATGQRVTLRCSPRSGDLSVYWYQQSLDQGLQFLIQYYNGEERAKGNILERFSAQQFPDLHSELNLSSLELGDSALYFCASSKERDRWNEQFFGPGTRLTVL.

This clonotype came up once. CDR3 protein: CASSLLRNSGYTF. CDR3 DNA: TGTGCCAGCAGTTTATTGCGCAACAGCGGCTACACCTTC. This sequence joins TRBV12-3 or TRBV12-4 and TRBJ1-2; D unresolved. The CDR3 sequence is 13 residues long. The V gene lost 2 bases and the J gene lost 8 bases, with 12 bases spanning the gap.

The chain links TRBV20-1 to TRBJ2-7; 8 bases agree with TRBD2. Germline-derived CDR1 and CDR2 are DFQATT and SNEGSKA (reference sequence). V gave up 1 base and J gave up 4 bases; unmatched junction bases: 9. The CDR3 has 15 residues. CDR3 bases: TGCAGTGCTAGAGTCCCCAGCGGGAGTAGATACGAGCAGTACTTC. It is translated as CSARVPSGSRYEQYF.

V is TRBV30 and J is TRBJ1-6, with D possibly being TRBD1 (5 bases). Germline CDR1 reads GTSNPN; CDR2 reads SVGIG (reference sequence). The CDR3 covers 16 residues. The V end lost 3 bases, the J end lost 10 bases, and 22 bases lay between the germline ends. CDR3 protein: CAWSTTGSGRWSPLHF. The CDR3 nucleotides read TGTGCCTGGAGCACCACAGGTAGCGGCCGCTGGTCACCCCTCCACTTT.

V usage is TRBV5-1 and J usage is TRBJ2-1; D possibly corresponds to TRBD1 (6 bases). Trimming removed 4 bases at V and 7 bases at J, with 9 bases between. From germline, CDR1 is SGHRS and CDR2 YFSETQ. The CDR3 extends over 12 amino acids. The CDR3 region has the DNA TGCGCCAGCAGCCCCGGACAGAATGAGCAGTTCTTC. Translation: CASSPGQNEQFF. Variable domain in full (rest from reference TRBV5-1 and TRBJ2-1): KAGVTQTPRYLIKTRGQQVTLSCSPISGHRSVSWYQQTPGQGLQFLFEYFSETQRNKGNFPGRFSGRQFSNSRSEMNVSTLELGDSALYLCASSPGQNEQFFGPGTRLTVL.

The gene calls are TRBV4-1 and TRBJ1-2; weak D call: TRBD1 (5 bases). V was trimmed by 1 base and J by 5 bases, leaving 8 bases between them. The CDR3 length is 13 residues. Germline V gene lookup returns CDR1 MGHRA and CDR2 YSYEKL. CDR3 nucleotide sequence: TGCGCCAGCAGCCAAGTGGAGGGGTATGGCTACACCTTC. Translation: CASSQVEGYGYTF.

The rearrangement links TRBV29-1 to TRBJ1-2; possible D gene TRBD1, 6 bases. The CDR3 has 12 residues. Trimming removed 4 bases from V and 8 bases from J, with 14 bases in between. Germline values: CDR1 SQVTM, CDR2 ANQGSEA. This chain's CDR3 is CSVVYAGAGYTF. CDR3 DNA: TGCAGCGTTGTATATGCAGGGGCCGGCTACACCTTC.

V gene TRBV9 combines with J gene TRBJ2-5; D is possibly TRBD2 (5 bases). Germline V CDR1 and CDR2: SGDLS, YYNGEE. The germline V and J ends were trimmed by 0 bases and 4 bases, with 16 bases remaining between them. This CDR3 spans 16 amino acids. The CDR3 nucleotides are TGTGCCAGCAGCGTAGCGGCAGGAGCGGTCGTAGAGACCCAGTACTTC. Amino acid sequence: CASSVAAGAVVETQYF.

The V and J genes are TRBV20-1 and TRBJ1-2, with 7 bases aligning to TRBD1. The CDR3 covers 12 residues. Germline values: CDR1 DFQATT, CDR2 SNEGSKA (reference sequence). The J segment lost 5 bases and the V segment lost 3 bases, leaving 3 bases of the junction unmatched. CDR3 bases: TGCAGTGCTAGGGGACAGTTGTATGGCTACACCTTC. Amino acid sequence: CSARGQLYGYTF.

This chain connects TRBV9 to TRBJ2-2; 9 nucleotides line up with TRBD1. The germline gives CDR1 SGDLS, CDR2 YYNGEE. V dropped 4 bases and J dropped 4; count of bases not matched to a gene: 8. This CDR3 is built from 16 residues. The CDR3 is CASSPATGGFTGELFF. CDR3 in DNA: TGTGCCAGCAGCCCCGCGACAGGGGGATTCACCGGGGAGCTGTTTTTT.

This chain uses TRBV11-2 with TRBJ2-3, with 9 bases that match TRBD1. Germline CDR1 and CDR2: SGHAT and FQNNGV. Germline trimming cut 0 bases from V and 1 base from J; bases unmatched to any gene: 5. The CDR3 runs 17 residues. The CDR3 sequence: CASSLDGTGIGTDTQYF. The CDR3 DNA sequence: TGTGCCAGCAGCTTAGATGGGACAGGGATCGGCACAGATACGCAGTATTTT.